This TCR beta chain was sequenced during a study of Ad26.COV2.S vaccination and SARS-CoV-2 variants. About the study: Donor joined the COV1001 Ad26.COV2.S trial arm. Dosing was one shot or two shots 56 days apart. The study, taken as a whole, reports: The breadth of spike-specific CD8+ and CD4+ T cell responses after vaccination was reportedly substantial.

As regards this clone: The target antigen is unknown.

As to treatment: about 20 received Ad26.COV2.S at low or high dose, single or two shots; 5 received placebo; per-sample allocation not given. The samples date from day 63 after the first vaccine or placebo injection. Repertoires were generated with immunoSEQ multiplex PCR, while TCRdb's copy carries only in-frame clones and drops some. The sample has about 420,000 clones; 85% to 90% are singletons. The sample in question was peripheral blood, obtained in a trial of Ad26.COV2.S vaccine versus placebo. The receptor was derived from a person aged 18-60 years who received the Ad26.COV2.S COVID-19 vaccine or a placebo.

The CDR3 sequence is CASSPRAGHTEAFF. In DNA, the CDR3 is TGTGCCAGCTCACCACGGGCGGGACACACTGAAGCTTTCTTT. The chain recombines TRBV18 with TRBJ1-1, with a possible D match to TRBD1 (5 bases). The germline V and J ends were trimmed by 1 base and 3 bases, with 9 bases remaining between them. Per germline, CDR1 KGHSH and CDR2 LQKENI. This CDR3 region has 14 residues.